This TCR beta chain was observed in a study of blood T cell repertoires in COVID-19. Study-level information: Spain, Italy and the United States supplied samples that represented acute and convalescent COVID-19. T cells, B-cell-depleted T cells, or PBMCs supplied cDNA or gDNA.

With V trimmed by 1 base and J by 4 bases, 6 bases remained unmatched. Germline CDR1 SGHVS, CDR2 FNYEAQ. The CDR3 is made up of 15 amino acids. Authors' methods: Amplification of reference gene primers was used by the study to estimate nucleated cell counts. Assay used: immunoSEQ multiplex PCR; TCRdb lists only in-frame clones, some missing. That table gives V, J and clone size, and the DNA gave D and trimming. The sample includes roughly 60,000 clones, about nine tenths seen only once; the top ten take 10%. The specimen sequenced was peripheral blood. This chain uses TRBV7-6 with TRBJ2-7; TRBD2 matches at 8 bases. The receptor was isolated from a human donor with acute or convalescent COVID-19. The donor label of this sample is uncertain. This chain's CDR3 is CASSLVSGALYEQYF. CDR3 nucleotide sequence: TGTGCCAGCAGCTTAGTTAGCGGGGCTCTATACGAGCAGTACTTC. Looking up the rest from reference TRBV7-6 and TRBJ2-7 gives the full variable domain: GAGVSQSPRYKVTKRGQDVALRCDPISGHVSLYWYRQALGQGPEFLTYFNYEAQQDKSGLPNDRFSAERPEGSISTLTIQRTEQRDSAMYRCASSLVSGALYEQYFGPGTRLTVT.